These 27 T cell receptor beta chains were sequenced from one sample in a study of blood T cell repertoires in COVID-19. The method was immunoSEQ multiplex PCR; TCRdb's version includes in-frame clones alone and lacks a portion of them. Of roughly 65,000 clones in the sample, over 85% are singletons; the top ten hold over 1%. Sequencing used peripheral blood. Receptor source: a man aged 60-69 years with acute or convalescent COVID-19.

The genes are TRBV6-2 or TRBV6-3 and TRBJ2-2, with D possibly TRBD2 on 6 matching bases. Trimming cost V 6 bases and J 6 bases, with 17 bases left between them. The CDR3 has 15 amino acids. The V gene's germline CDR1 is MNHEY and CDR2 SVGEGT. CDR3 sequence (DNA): TGTGCCAGCAGCCTGGGAGGCCCCGGGTCCGGGGAGCTGTTTTTT. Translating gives CASSLGGPGSGELFF.

The CDR3 nucleotides read TGTGCCAGCAGCCCTAACCCCCTGTACGAGCAGTACTTC. Residues: CASSPNPLYEQYF. This chain connects TRBV7-9 to TRBJ2-7; D gene uncertain. Germline CDR1 SEHNR, CDR2 FQNEAQ (reference sequence). The germline V and J ends were trimmed by 5 bases and 4 bases, with 12 bases remaining between them. The CDR3 covers 13 residues.

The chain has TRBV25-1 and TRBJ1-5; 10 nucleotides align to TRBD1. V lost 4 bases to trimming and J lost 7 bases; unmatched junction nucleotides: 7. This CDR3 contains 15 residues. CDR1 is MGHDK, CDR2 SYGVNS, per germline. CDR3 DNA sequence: TGTGCCAGCAGTGGGGGACAGGGGCCGGGACAGCCCCAGCATTTT. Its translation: CASSGGQGPGQPQHF.

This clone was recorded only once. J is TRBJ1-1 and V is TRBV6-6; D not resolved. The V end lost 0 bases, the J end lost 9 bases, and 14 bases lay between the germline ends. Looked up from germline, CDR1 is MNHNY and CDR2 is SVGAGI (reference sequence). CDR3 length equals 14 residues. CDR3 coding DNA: TGTGCCAGCAGTTACTCCGATCGAGGTTACCAAGCTTTCTTT. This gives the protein CASSYSDRGYQAFF.

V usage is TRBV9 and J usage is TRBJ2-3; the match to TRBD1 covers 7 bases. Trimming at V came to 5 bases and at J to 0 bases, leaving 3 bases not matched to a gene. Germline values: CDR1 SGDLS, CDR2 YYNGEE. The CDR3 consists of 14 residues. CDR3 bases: TGTGCCAGCAGTAAGGGACAGAGCACAGATACGCAGTATTTT. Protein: CASSKGQSTDTQYF.

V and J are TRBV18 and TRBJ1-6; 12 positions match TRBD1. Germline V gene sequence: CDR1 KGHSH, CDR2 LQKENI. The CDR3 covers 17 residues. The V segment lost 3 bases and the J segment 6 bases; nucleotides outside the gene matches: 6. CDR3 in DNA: TGTGCCAGCTCACCGGCGGGACAGGGGGCTGGTAATTCACCCCTCCACTTT. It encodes CASSPAGQGAGNSPLHF.

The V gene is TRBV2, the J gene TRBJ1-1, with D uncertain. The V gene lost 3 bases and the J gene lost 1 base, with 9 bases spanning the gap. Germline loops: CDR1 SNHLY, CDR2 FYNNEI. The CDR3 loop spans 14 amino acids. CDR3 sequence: CASSDSRWNTEAFF. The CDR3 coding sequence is TGTGCCAGCAGTGATTCACGGTGGAACACTGAAGCTTTCTTT.

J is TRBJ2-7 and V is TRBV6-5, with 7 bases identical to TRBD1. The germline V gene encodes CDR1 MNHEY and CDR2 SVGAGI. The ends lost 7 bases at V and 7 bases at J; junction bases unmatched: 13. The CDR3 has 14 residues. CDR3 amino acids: CASITLQGRGEQYF. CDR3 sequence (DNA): TGTGCCAGCATCACGCTACAGGGGCGAGGGGAGCAGTACTTC.

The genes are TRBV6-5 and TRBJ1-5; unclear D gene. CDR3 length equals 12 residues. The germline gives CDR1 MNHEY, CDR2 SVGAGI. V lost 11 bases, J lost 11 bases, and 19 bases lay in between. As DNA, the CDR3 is TGTGCCCACGGTACCCCATGGGAGGCCCAGCATTTT. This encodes CAHGTPWEAQHF.

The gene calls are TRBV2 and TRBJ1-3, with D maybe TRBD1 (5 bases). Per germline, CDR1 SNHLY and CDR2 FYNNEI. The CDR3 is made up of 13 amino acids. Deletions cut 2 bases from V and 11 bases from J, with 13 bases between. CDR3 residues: CASSERRGSSIYF. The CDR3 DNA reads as TGTGCCAGCAGTGAAAGGAGGGGCTCTTCCATATATTTT. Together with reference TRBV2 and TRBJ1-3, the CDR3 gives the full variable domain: EPEVTQTPSHQVTQMGQEVILRCVPISNHLYFYWYRQILGQKVEFLVSFYNNEISEKSEIFDDQFSVERPDGSNFTLKIRSTKLEDSAMYFCASSERRGSSIYFGEGSWLTVV.

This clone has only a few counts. CDR3 region: CATSARGGQSVEQYF. The CDR3 DNA is TGTGCCACCAGTGCCCGGGGGGGCCAATCGGTCGAGCAGTACTTC. The chain couples TRBV24-1 to TRBJ2-7; 8 nucleotides match TRBD2. Losses at the gene ends were 5 bases for V and 6 bases for J; bases not matched to a gene: 11. Germline V gene lookup returns CDR1 KGHDR and CDR2 SFDVKD. CDR3 length: 15 amino acids.

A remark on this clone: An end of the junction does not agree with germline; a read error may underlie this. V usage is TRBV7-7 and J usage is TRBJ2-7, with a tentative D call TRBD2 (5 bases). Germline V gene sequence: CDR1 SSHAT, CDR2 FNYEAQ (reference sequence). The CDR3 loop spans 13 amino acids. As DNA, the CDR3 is TGTGCTAGCAGTCTCGGGGTCACCTACGAGCAGTACTTC. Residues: CASSLGVTYEQYF.

In nucleotides, the CDR3 is TGTGCCAGCTCACCCCTCCCAGGGAACTATGGCTACACCTTC. Translated: CASSPLPGNYGYTF. This sequence joins TRBV18 and TRBJ1-2, with D maybe TRBD1 (5 bases). Between the trimmed V and J ends, which lost 3 bases and 2 bases, there was a span of 10 bases. The CDR3 is 14 residues long. Germline V gives CDR1 KGHSH, CDR2 LQKENI.

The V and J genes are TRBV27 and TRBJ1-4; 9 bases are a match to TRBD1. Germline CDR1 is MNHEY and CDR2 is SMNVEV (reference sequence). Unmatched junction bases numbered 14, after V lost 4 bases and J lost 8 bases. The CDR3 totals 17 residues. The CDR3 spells CASSSLQGARGWEKLFF. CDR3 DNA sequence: TGTGCCAGCAGTTCCCTACAGGGGGCGAGGGGTTGGGAAAAACTGTTTTTT.

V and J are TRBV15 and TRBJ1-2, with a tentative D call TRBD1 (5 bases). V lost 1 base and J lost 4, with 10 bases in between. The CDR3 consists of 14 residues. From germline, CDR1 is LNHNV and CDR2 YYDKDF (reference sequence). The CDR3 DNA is TGTGCCACCAGCAGAGGGGGGGTTGCCTATGGCTACACCTTC. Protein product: CATSRGGVAYGYTF.

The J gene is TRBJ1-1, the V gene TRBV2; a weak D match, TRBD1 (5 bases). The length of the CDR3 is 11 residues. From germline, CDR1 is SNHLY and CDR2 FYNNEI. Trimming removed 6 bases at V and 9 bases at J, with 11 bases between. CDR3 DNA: TGTGCCAGCAGCTCCGGGACTAAAGCTTTCTTT. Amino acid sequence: CASSSGTKAFF.

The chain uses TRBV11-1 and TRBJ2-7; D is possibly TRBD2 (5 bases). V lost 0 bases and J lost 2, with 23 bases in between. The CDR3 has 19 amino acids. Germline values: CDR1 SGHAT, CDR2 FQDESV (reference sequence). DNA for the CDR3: TGTGCCAGCAGCTTAGCGCGGGTCCTAATCCGTGGCGTAGCCTACGAGCAGTACTTC. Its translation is CASSLARVLIRGVAYEQYF. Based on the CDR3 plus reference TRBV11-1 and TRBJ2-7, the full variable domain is EAEVAQSPRYKITEKSQAVAFWCDPISGHATLYWYRQILGQGPELLVQFQDESVVDDSQLPKDRFSAERLKGVDSTLKIQPAELGDSAMYLCASSLARVLIRGVAYEQYFGPGTRLTVT.

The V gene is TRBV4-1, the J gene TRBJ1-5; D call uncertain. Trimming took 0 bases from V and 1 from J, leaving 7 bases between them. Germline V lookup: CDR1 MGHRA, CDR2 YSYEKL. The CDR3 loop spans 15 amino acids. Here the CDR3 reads CASSQDRSSNQPQHF. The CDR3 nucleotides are TGCGCCAGCAGCCAAGATCGGTCCAGCAATCAGCCCCAGCATTTT.

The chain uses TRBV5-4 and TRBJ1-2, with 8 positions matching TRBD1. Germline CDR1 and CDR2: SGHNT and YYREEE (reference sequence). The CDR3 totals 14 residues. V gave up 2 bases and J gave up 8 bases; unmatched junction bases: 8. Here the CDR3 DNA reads TGTGCCAGCAGCTTAGAACAGGGGGTCCTGGGCTACACCTTC. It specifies CASSLEQGVLGYTF.

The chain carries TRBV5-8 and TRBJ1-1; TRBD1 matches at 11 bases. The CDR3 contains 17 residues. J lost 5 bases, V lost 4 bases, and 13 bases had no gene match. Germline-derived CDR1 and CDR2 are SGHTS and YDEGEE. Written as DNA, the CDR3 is TGTGCCAGCAGCCTGCTCGCCGGGACAGGGGGAGGAACTGAAGCTTTCTTT. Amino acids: CASSLLAGTGGGTEAFF.

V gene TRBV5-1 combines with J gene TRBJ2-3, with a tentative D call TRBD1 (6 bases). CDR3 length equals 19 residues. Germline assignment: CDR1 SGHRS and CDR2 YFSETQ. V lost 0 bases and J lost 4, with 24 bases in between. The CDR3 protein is CASSLAQGTGPAVADTQYF. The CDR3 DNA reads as TGCGCCAGCAGCTTGGCCCAAGGCACAGGGCCGGCGGTAGCAGATACGCAGTATTTT.

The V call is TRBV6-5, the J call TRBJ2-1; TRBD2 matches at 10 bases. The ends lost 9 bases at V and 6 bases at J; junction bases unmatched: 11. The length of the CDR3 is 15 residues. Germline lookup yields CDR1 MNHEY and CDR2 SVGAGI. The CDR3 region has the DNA TGTGCCAGTTCCCAGCGGGGGGGCATCGGCAATGAGCAGTTCTTC. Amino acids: CASSQRGGIGNEQFF.

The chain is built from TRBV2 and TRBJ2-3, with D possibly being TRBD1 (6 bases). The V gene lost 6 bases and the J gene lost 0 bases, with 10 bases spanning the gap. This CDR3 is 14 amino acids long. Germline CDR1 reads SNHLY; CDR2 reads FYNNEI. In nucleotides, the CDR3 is TGTGCCAGCAGAACCGGACAGAGCACAGATACGCAGTATTTT. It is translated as CASRTGQSTDTQYF.

As DNA, the CDR3 is TGTGCCAGCAGTGAAGGGGGCAGGGAGGCTGAGCCCCAGCATTTT. Translated: CASSEGGREAEPQHF. The rearrangement uses TRBV6-1 and TRBJ1-5, with D tentatively TRBD1 (5 bases). Germline loops: CDR1 MNHNS, CDR2 SASEGT. The CDR3 is 15 residues long. V gave up 1 base and J gave up 8 bases, with 15 bases separating them.

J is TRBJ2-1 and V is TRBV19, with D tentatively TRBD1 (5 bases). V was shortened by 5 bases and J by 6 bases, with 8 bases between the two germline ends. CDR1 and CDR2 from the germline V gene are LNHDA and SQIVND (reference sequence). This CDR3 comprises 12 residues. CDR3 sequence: CASSHRRNEQFF. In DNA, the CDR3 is TGTGCCAGTAGTCACAGGCGCAATGAGCAGTTCTTC.

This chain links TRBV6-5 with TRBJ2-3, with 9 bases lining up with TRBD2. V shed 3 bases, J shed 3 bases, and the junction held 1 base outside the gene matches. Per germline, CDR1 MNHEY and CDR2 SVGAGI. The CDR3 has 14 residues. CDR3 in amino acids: CASSYAGGTDTQYF. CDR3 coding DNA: TGTGCCAGCAGTTATGCGGGGGGGACAGATACGCAGTATTTT.

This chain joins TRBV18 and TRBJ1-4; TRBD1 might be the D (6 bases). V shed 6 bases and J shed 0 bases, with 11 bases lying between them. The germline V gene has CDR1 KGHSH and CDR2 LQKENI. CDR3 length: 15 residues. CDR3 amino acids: CASSLQGATNEKLFF. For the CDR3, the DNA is TGTGCCAGCTCGTTACAGGGTGCAACTAATGAAAAACTGTTTTTT. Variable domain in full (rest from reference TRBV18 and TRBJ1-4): NAGVMQNPRHLVRRRGQEARLRCSPMKGHSHVYWYRQLPEEGLKFMVYLQKENIIDESGMPKERFSAEFPKEGPSILRIQQVVRGDSAAYFCASSLQGATNEKLFFGSGTQLSVL.